This T cell receptor (beta chain) was retrieved from a study of T cells after yellow fever vaccination. TCRdb independently ran MiXCR on the 5' RACE reads; one entry per CDR3 protein. The table shows 150,000 to 200,000 distinct CDR3 sequences, with about a tenth occurring only once. This clonotype appeared a few times. The CDR3 has 15 amino acids. The V end was cut by 4 bases, the J end by 3 bases, with 16 bases between. In germline, CDR1 is LGHNA, CDR2 YNFKEQ. The material sequenced was CD8+ T cells sorted from PBMCs, taken 45 days after the yellow fever booster vaccination. This sequence was found in a young man who received the YFV17D yellow fever vaccine. The J gene is TRBJ2-7, the V gene TRBV4-2; D is undetermined. CDR3 region: CASSPQRWDLYEQYF. CDR3 DNA: TGTGCCAGCAGCCCCCAAAGATGGGATCTCTACGAGCAGTACTTC.